This T cell receptor beta chain is drawn from a study of cytomegalovirus exposure and HLA in healthy donors. The CDR3 extends over 15 amino acids. Trimming at V came to 6 bases and at J to 4 bases, leaving 6 bases not matched to a gene. CDR1 is SNHLY, CDR2 FYNNEI, per germline. The study's findings and limits: A later analysis reportedly identified an Asian-associated ancestry cluster as carrying fewer N-insertions than the approximately 620-donor mean. A missense DCLRE1C variant was associated with V- and J-gene trimming of TCR beta chains in a later analysis, and an independent cohort replicated the association.

The study ran its PCR with 60 Vbeta and 13 Jbeta primers. TCRdb's copy holds only in-frame clones and misses some; the assay was immunoSEQ multiplex PCR. The data show around 170,000 clones, approximately 85% seen once. Concerning this clone itself: Its antigen is still unknown.

The sequenced material came from PBMCs. This chain joins TRBV2 and TRBJ2-1; TRBD2 aligns across 10 bases. This clonotype was sampled from a woman in her late teens or twenties in good health and CMV-seronegative. The CDR3 DNA is TGTGCCAGCAGGGACGGACTAGCGGAATACAATGAGCAGTTCTTC. This translates into CASRDGLAEYNEQFF.